These 25 T cell receptor beta chains came from one sample sequenced in a study of cytomegalovirus exposure and HLA in healthy donors. 60 Vbeta and 13 Jbeta primers were used in PCR. Clones were read by immunoSEQ multiplex PCR, and TCRdb kept only the in-frame ones, dropping some. Of roughly 120,000 clones in the sample, approximately 15% were seen once. Sequenced input: PBMCs. These receptors came from a young woman in good health and CMV-seronegative.

The chain uses TRBV11-2 and TRBJ2-7; TRBD2 is a possible D gene (5 bases). Germline V CDR1 and CDR2: SGHAT, FQNNGV. The CDR3 spans 12 residues. V was cut by 5 bases and J by 1 base, with 6 bases left in between. The CDR3 coding sequence is TGTGCCAGCAGCGCGGGTTCCTACGAGCAGTACTTC. This sequence encodes CASSAGSYEQYF. The full variable domain, rest sourced from reference TRBV11-2 and TRBJ2-7, is EAGVAQSPRYKIIEKRQSVAFWCNPISGHATLYWYQQILGQGPKLLIQFQNNGVVDDSQLPKDRFSAERLKGVDSTLKIQPAKLEDSAVYLCASSAGSYEQYFGPGTRLTVT.

Only a few counts were recorded for this clone. The chain recombines TRBV7-9 with TRBJ2-7, with D perhaps matching TRBD2 (5 bases). V was trimmed by 5 bases and J by 0 bases, leaving 14 bases between them. CDR3 length: 15 residues. From germline, CDR1 is SEHNR and CDR2 FQNEAQ (reference sequence). CDR3 in amino acids: CASSKDWRSSYEQYF. Written as DNA, the CDR3 is TGTGCCAGCAGCAAGGACTGGCGCAGCTCCTACGAGCAGTACTTC.

The sample holds many counts of this clone. The rearrangement joins TRBV4-3 to TRBJ2-6; no clear D gene. The germline gives CDR1 LGHNA, CDR2 YSLEER. The CDR3 totals 16 residues. V was trimmed by 1 base and J by 1 base, leaving 8 bases between them. CDR3 sequence: CASSQGGVSGANVLTF. DNA of the CDR3: TGCGCCAGCAGCCAAGGCGGTGTTTCTGGGGCCAACGTCCTGACTTTC.

This clone was counted a few times. The gene calls are TRBV5-5 and TRBJ2-5; 14 nucleotides line up with TRBD2. The CDR3 sequence is 16 residues long. From germline, CDR1 is SGHKS and CDR2 YYEKEE (reference sequence). The trim removed 4 bases at V and 4 bases at J, leaving 6 bases unmatched. The DNA for the CDR3 is TGTGCCAGCAGCCGGACTAGCGGGGGGAAATTAGAGACCCAGTACTTC. This encodes CASSRTSGGKLETQYF.

DNA for the CDR3: TGTGCCAGCAGCACCGGGACAGCGAACACCGGGGAGCTGTTTTTT. Its protein product is CASSTGTANTGELFF. V and J are TRBV7-9 and TRBJ2-2; 7 bases map to TRBD1. From germline, CDR1 is SEHNR and CDR2 FQNEAQ (reference sequence). Germline trimming cut 5 bases from V and 0 bases from J; bases unmatched to any gene: 3. The CDR3 is 15 amino acids.

This clone was seen a few times. The chain recombines TRBV6-4 with TRBJ2-7, with 8 bases matching TRBD2. The CDR3 covers 15 residues. After removal of 5 bases from V and 6 bases from J, the junction contained 12 bases not matched to a gene. Germline V gene lookup returns CDR1 MRHNA and CDR2 SNTAGT. CDR3 nucleotide sequence: TGTGCCAGCAGTCCGCAGGGTAGCGGGGTTGTCGAGCAGTACTTC. Translation: CASSPQGSGVVEQYF.

The chain is built from TRBV28 and TRBJ2-3, with TRBD1 identical over 7 bases. J lost 1 base, V lost 3 bases, and 4 bases had no gene match. Germline V gene lookup returns CDR1 MDHEN and CDR2 SYDVKM. The CDR3 extends over 15 amino acids. CDR3 region: CASSFRTGGTDTQYF. CDR3 DNA sequence: TGTGCCAGCAGTTTTCGAACAGGGGGCACAGATACGCAGTATTTT.

This clone occurred many times. The chain is built from TRBV5-1 and TRBJ2-1; no firm D call. CDR3 length equals 16 residues. Germline lookup yields CDR1 SGHRS and CDR2 YFSETQ. Trimming removed 2 bases at V and 0 bases at J, with 12 bases between. The CDR3 DNA reads TGCGCCAGCAGCTTATTAGGCCGGAGCTCCTACAATGAGCAGTTCTTC. It yields the protein CASSLLGRSSYNEQFF.

The genes are TRBV2 and TRBJ1-4, with D maybe TRBD1 (6 bases). CDR3 length equals 16 residues. Germline CDR1 is SNHLY and CDR2 is FYNNEI. V lost 3 bases and J 3 bases, leaving 14 bases between the germline ends. For the CDR3, the DNA is TGTGCCAGCAGTGACCGGCGGACAGCCTCTAATGAAAAACTGTTTTTT. This encodes CASSDRRTASNEKLFF. The variable domain in full, completed from reference TRBV2 and TRBJ1-4, reads EPEVTQTPSHQVTQMGQEVILRCVPISNHLYFYWYRQILGQKVEFLVSFYNNEISEKSEIFDDQFSVERPDGSNFTLKIRSTKLEDSAMYFCASSDRRTASNEKLFFGSGTQLSVL.

The V gene is TRBV28, the J gene TRBJ2-7; D possibly corresponds to TRBD2 (5 bases). In germline, CDR1 is MDHEN, CDR2 SYDVKM. CDR3 size: 14 residues. The V end was cut by 8 bases, the J end by 0 bases, with 14 bases between. CDR3 sequence (DNA): TGTGCCAGCCACCCCGGAGGACCCTCCTACGAGCAGTACTTC. Protein: CASHPGGPSYEQYF.

The table lists this clone with a few counts. The chain combines TRBV7-2 with TRBJ2-4, with 9 bases lining up with TRBD1. Unmatched junction bases numbered 6, after V lost 5 bases and J lost 1 base. Germline CDR1 reads SGHTA; CDR2 reads FQGNSA. The CDR3 has 16 residues. The DNA of the CDR3 is TGTGCCAGCAGCCCGAGGACAGGGGATGCCAAAAACATTCAGTACTTC. It yields the protein CASSPRTGDAKNIQYF.

The chain has TRBV27 and TRBJ1-5; 8 bases map to TRBD1. The CDR3 spans 14 residues. CDR1 is MNHEY and CDR2 is SMNVEV in the germline V gene (reference sequence). Unmatched junction bases numbered 5, after V lost 5 bases and J lost 5 bases. In DNA, the CDR3 is TGTGCCAGCAGTCTAAACAGGGGGGATCAGCCCCAGCATTTT. It specifies CASSLNRGDQPQHF.

In its sample, this clone was seen a few times. The V and J genes are TRBV6-5 and TRBJ1-1; 7 bases fit TRBD1. The J segment lost 5 bases and the V segment lost 2 bases, leaving 5 bases of the junction unmatched. The CDR3 covers 14 residues. Germline lookup yields CDR1 MNHEY and CDR2 SVGAGI. The CDR3 DNA reads as TGTGCCAGCAGTTACCGAACAGGGGAAACTGAAGCTTTCTTT. Translating gives CASSYRTGETEAFF.

The V call is TRBV5-1, the J call TRBJ1-1, with 8 nucleotides matching TRBD1. This CDR3 spans 14 amino acids. Germline lookup yields CDR1 SGHRS and CDR2 YFSETQ. V lost 7 bases and J lost 4; bases outside the gene matches: 9. CDR3 nucleotides: TGCGCCAGCTCCACACAGGGGGGTGGCACTGAAGCTTTCTTT. Translation: CASSTQGGGTEAFF.

The rearrangement joins TRBV5-6 to TRBJ2-5; TRBD2 matches at 8 bases. V lost 2 bases, J lost 5 bases, and 5 bases stayed unmatched. The germline V gene has CDR1 SGHDT and CDR2 YYEEEE. This CDR3 spans 14 amino acids. CDR3 amino acids: CASSFGTSYETQYF. The CDR3 DNA reads as TGTGCCAGCAGCTTCGGGACTAGTTACGAGACCCAGTACTTC.

This clone was counted a few times. The chain employs TRBV4-1 and TRBJ1-5; the match to TRBD1 covers 9 bases. The V gene's germline CDR1 is MGHRA and CDR2 YSYEKL. The CDR3 extends over 15 amino acids. V lost 6 bases, J lost 6 bases, and 9 bases stayed unmatched. CDR3 DNA: TGCGCCAGCAGTCCCACAGGGGGCGGTGGTCAGCCCCAGCATTTT. This codes for CASSPTGGGGQPQHF.

This clone occurred a few times. V is TRBV7-2 and J is TRBJ2-7, with D uncertain. CDR1 and CDR2 from the germline V gene are SGHTA and FQGNSA. The V and J ends lost 6 bases and 2 bases respectively, with 17 bases between them. The CDR3 length is 15 residues. The CDR3 coding sequence is TGTGCCAGCAGACTTCTCGTGTTCCCCACCTACGAGCAGTACTTC. This codes for CASRLLVFPTYEQYF.

This clone was detected a few times. The V gene is TRBV27, the J gene TRBJ1-2, with a weak D call TRBD1 (6 bases). Trimming took off 3 bases at V and 3 bases at J, with 8 bases between the two ends. The CDR3 spans 13 residues. Germline lookup yields CDR1 MNHEY and CDR2 SMNVEV (reference sequence). The CDR3 DNA follows: TGTGCCAGCAGTTTCTCAGGGGACTATGGCTACACCTTC. Protein product: CASSFSGDYGYTF.

The chain couples TRBV10-2 to TRBJ2-7; possible D gene TRBD1, 6 bases. Deletions cut 4 bases from V and 9 bases from J, with 25 bases between. CDR1 WSHSY and CDR2 SAAADI come from the germline V gene. The CDR3 is 16 residues long. The DNA of the CDR3 is TGCGCCAGCAGTGTACGCAGGGGAATAACCTCTCTACGGCAGTACTTC. This gives the protein CASSVRRGITSLRQYF.

There are a few counts of this clone. This rearrangement joins TRBV6-1 to TRBJ2-7, with 7 nucleotides matching TRBD1. Looked up from germline, CDR1 is MNHNS and CDR2 is SASEGT. The V segment lost 2 bases and the J segment 6 bases; nucleotides outside the gene matches: 10. The CDR3 totals 15 residues. The DNA of the CDR3 is TGTGCCAGCAGTGAACAGGGGCAGGGGGTTGGCGAGCAGTACTTC. Translating it yields CASSEQGQGVGEQYF.

This rearrangement joins TRBV7-9 to TRBJ1-1; D may be TRBD1 (6 bases). Germline V lookup: CDR1 SEHNR, CDR2 FQNEAQ (reference sequence). This CDR3 comprises 16 residues. Trimming shortened V by 4 bases and J by 2 bases, and 17 bases separated the two germline ends. DNA for the CDR3: TGTGCCAGCAGCTCCAATAGGGGGGGTTTTAACACTGAAGCTTTCTTT. Its protein product is CASSSNRGGFNTEAFF. The whole variable domain, filled in from reference TRBV7-9 and TRBJ1-1, reads DTGVSQNPRHKITKRGQNVTFRCDPISEHNRLYWYRQTLGQGPEFLTYFQNEAQLEKSRLLSDRFSAERPKGSFSTLEIQRTEQGDSAMYLCASSSNRGGFNTEAFFGQGTRLTVV.

The CDR3 DNA reads TGTGCCAGCAGCCCCGAGCGAGGCCAAGAGACCCAGTACTTC. Translated, it gives CASSPERGQETQYF. The chain has TRBV5-4 and TRBJ2-5; D remains unclear. This CDR3 has 14 residues. Trimming shortened V by 4 bases and J by 1 base, and 11 bases separated the two germline ends. In germline, CDR1 is SGHNT, CDR2 YYREEE (reference sequence).

The chain couples TRBV30 to TRBJ2-7; D possibly corresponds to TRBD2 (6 bases). Germline V gives CDR1 GTSNPN, CDR2 SVGIG (reference sequence). V lost 5 bases to trimming and J lost 0 bases, with 11 bases between them. This CDR3 region has 13 residues. This CDR3 reads CAWAGTPSYEQYF. The CDR3 DNA reads as TGTGCCTGGGCCGGGACTCCCTCCTACGAGCAGTACTTC.

This clone was found a few times. This chain links TRBV27 with TRBJ2-3, with D possibly TRBD1 on 6 matching bases. Germline V gives CDR1 MNHEY, CDR2 SMNVEV (reference sequence). V dropped 7 bases and J dropped 0 bases, with 14 bases sitting between them. The CDR3 is made up of 15 amino acids. The CDR3 sequence: CASTALGTSTDTQYF. The CDR3 nucleotides are TGTGCCAGCACCGCGCTGGGGACAAGCACAGATACGCAGTATTTT.

Comment on this clone: The same CDR3 is also encoded by other DNA sequences in this sample. The chain recombines TRBV29-1 with TRBJ1-1, with a possible D match to TRBD1 (6 bases). V was pared by 5 bases and J by 0 bases, with 16 bases between. The V gene's germline CDR1 is SQVTM and CDR2 ANQGSEA. The CDR3 totals 15 residues. This CDR3 reads CSVRVAGAMNTEAFF. CDR3 coding DNA: TGCAGCGTTAGGGTCGCAGGGGCAATGAACACTGAAGCTTTCTTT.